The clone carrying this TCR beta chain has a handful of counts. Its specificity is not known. 5'RACE with constant-segment primers yielded barcoded, UMI-tagged TCR alpha and TCR beta cDNA libraries. TCRdb passed the 5' RACE reads through MiXCR, listing each CDR3 protein once. The data hold 250,000 to 400,000 distinct CDR3 sequences, with 14% observed a single time. This sample stems from a study of T-cell memory formation after mild COVID-19. Overall study results and limits: Among clones peaking at day 37 in the second wave, SARS-CoV-2 specificity remained unconfirmed. Detection of some responders pre-infection suggested pre-existing cross-reactive memory T cells participated.

The CDR3 spans 13 residues. Germline CDR1 LGHDT, CDR2 YNNKEL (reference sequence). V was trimmed by 1 base and J by 3 bases, leaving 6 bases between them. The sequencing input was PBMCs or a T cell subset sorted from them (not recorded which). The sequence was collected from a man aged 18 to 29 who had mild COVID-19 (a few samples of this study predate the infection). Cell type and time point are not known. The V gene is TRBV3-1, the J gene TRBJ1-1; no reliable D call. CDR3 nucleotide sequence: TGTGCCAGCAGCCAAGGGGAGCACACTGAAGCTTTCTTT. As protein: CASSQGEHTEAFF.